This T cell receptor beta chain appears in the sequencing data of a study of blood T cells in healthy people across ages. Study conclusions and caveats: While age rose, TCR beta diversity per million T cells dropped in a roughly linear way. Comparison with aged donors showed that long-lived donors had more naive CD4+ cells and higher diversity.

In its sample, this clonotype was seen a few times. The target antigen is unknown. Trimming took off 7 bases at V and 1 base at J, with 15 bases between the two ends. CDR3 length equals 15 residues. Germline values: CDR1 SNHLY, CDR2 FYNNEI. The authors ran a second PCR of about 7 to 12 cycles using a sample-barcoded 5' primer and a J-beta primer mix. Via MiXCR, TCRdb re-called the 5' RACE reads, giving one row per CDR3 protein. Of roughly 500,000 distinct CDR3 sequences in the sample, approximately 30% were seen once. The clonotype was recovered from a woman aged 70 to 79 in good health. This chain links TRBV2 with TRBJ2-3; tentatively, D is TRBD2 (5 bases). The sequencing sample was made of blood. The CDR3 loop is CASNPFSGGTDTQYF. The CDR3, as DNA: TGTGCCAGCAACCCTTTCAGCGGCGGCACAGATACGCAGTATTTT.